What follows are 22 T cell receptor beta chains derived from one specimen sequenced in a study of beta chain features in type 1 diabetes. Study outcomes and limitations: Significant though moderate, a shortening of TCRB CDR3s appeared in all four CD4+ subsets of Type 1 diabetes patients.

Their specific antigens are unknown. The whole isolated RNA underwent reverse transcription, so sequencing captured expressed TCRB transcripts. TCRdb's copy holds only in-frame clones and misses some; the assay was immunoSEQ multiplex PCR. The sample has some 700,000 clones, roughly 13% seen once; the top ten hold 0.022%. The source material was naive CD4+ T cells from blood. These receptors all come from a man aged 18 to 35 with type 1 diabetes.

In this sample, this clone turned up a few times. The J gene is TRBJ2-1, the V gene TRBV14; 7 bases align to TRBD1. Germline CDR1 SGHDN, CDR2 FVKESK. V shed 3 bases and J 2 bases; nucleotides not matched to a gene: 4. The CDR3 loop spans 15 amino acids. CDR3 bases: TGTGCCAGCAGCCACTGGGACAGTGCCTACAATGAGCAGTTCTTC. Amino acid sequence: CASSHWDSAYNEQFF.

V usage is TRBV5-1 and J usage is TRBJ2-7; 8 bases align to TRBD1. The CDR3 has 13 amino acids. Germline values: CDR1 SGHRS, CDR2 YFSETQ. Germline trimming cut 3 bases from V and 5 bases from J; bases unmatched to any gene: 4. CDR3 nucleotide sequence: TGCGCCAGCAGCTGGGACAGGAGGGACGAGCAGTACTTC. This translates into CASSWDRRDEQYF.

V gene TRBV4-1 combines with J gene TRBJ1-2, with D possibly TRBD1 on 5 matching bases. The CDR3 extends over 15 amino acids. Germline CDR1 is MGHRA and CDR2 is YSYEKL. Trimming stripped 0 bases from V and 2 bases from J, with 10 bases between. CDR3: CASSQDPAGNYGYTF. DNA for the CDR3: TGCGCCAGCAGCCAAGATCCAGCAGGGAACTATGGCTACACCTTC.

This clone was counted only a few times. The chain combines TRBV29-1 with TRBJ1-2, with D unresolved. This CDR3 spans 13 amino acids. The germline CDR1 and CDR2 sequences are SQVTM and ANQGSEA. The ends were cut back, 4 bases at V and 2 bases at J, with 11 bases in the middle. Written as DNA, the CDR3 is TGCAGCGTTGGAAGGGCGGGGAACTATGGCTACACCTTC. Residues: CSVGRAGNYGYTF.

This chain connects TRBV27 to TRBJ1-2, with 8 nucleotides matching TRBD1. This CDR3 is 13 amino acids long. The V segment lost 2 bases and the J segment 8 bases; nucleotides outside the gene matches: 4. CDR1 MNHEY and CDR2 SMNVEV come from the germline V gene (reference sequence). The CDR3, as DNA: TGTGCCAGCAGTTTACAGGGGGCGAAGGGCTACACCTTC. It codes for CASSLQGAKGYTF.

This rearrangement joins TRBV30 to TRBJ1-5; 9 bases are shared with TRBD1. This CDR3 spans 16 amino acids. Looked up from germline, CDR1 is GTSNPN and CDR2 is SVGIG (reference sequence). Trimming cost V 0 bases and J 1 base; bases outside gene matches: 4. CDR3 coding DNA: TGTGCCTGGAGTGTACCGACAGGGGGGAGCAATCAGCCCCAGCATTTT. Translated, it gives CAWSVPTGGSNQPQHF.

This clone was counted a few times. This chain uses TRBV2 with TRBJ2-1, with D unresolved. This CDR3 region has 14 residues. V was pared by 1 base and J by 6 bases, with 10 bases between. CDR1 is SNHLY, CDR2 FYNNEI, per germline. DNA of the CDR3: TGTGCCAGCAGTGAAGAGGTGGGTGCCAATGAGCAGTTCTTC. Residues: CASSEEVGANEQFF.

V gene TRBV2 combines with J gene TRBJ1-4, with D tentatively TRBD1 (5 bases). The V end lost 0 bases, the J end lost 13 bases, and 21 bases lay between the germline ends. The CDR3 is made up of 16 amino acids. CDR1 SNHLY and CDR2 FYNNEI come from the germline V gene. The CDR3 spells CASSEAESWPTGGLFF. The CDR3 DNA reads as TGTGCCAGCAGTGAAGCTGAGTCGTGGCCCACGGGGGGACTGTTTTTT.

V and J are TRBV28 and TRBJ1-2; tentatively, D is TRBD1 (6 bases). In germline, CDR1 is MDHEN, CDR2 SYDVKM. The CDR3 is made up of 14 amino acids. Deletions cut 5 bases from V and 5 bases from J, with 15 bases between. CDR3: CASSPEGVGYGYTF. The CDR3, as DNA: TGTGCCAGCAGTCCCGAGGGGGTAGGGTATGGCTACACCTTC.

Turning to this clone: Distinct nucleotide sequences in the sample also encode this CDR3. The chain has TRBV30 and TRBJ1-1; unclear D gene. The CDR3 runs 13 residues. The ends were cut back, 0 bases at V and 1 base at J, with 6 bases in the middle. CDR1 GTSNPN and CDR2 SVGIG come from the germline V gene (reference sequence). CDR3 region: CAWSVLGNTEAFF. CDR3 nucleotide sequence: TGTGCCTGGAGTGTATTGGGGAACACTGAAGCTTTCTTT.

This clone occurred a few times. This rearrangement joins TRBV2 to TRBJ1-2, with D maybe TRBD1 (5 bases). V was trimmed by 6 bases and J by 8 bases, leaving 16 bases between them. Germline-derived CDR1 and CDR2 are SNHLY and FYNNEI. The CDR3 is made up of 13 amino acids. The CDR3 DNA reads TGTGCCAGCAGGCCGGGACCGGAGGGCGGCTACACCTTC. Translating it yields CASRPGPEGGYTF. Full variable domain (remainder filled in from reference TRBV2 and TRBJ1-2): EPEVTQTPSHQVTQMGQEVILRCVPISNHLYFYWYRQILGQKVEFLVSFYNNEISEKSEIFDDQFSVERPDGSNFTLKIRSTKLEDSAMYFCASRPGPEGGYTFGSGTRLTVV.

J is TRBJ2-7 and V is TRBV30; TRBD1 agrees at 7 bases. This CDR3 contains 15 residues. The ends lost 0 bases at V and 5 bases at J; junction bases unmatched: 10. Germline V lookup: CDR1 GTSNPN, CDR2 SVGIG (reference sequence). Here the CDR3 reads CAWSVMSDRAHEQYF. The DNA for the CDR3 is TGTGCCTGGAGTGTAATGAGCGACAGGGCCCACGAGCAGTACTTC.

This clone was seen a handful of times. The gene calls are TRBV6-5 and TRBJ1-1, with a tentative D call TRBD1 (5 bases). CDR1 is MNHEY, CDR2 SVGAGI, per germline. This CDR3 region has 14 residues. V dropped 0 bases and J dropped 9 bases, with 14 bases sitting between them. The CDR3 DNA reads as TGTGCCAGCAGTTACTCTCAAGGGGACCCTCAAGCTTTCTTT. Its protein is CASSYSQGDPQAFF.

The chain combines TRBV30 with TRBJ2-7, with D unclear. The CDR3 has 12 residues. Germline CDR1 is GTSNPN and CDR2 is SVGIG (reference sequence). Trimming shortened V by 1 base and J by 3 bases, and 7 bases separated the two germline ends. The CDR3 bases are TGTGCCTGGAGTGAGAATGTCTACGAGCAGTACTTC. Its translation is CAWSENVYEQYF.

CDR3 DNA: TGCGCCAGCAGCCAACCACGGGGAAGGCCAGACATTCAGTACTTC. Translated: CASSQPRGRPDIQYF. The V gene is TRBV4-1, the J gene TRBJ2-4, with a possible D match to TRBD2 (5 bases). The germline gives CDR1 MGHRA, CDR2 YSYEKL. Trimming removed 2 bases at V and 8 bases at J, with 16 bases between. The CDR3 is made up of 15 amino acids.

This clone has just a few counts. In DNA form, the CDR3 reads TGCAGCGTTGAAACGGGGTGGGTCGGGAGCGGCTACACCTTC. Protein: CSVETGWVGSGYTF. The chain joins TRBV29-1 to TRBJ1-2; no clear D gene. V gave up 2 bases and J gave up 8 bases, with 18 bases separating them. The CDR3 loop spans 14 amino acids. Germline-derived CDR1 and CDR2 are SQVTM and ANQGSEA.

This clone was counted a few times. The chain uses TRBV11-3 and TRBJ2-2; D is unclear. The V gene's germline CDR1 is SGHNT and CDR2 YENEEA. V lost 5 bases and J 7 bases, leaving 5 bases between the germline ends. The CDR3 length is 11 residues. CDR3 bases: TGTGCCAGCAGCCCTGACGGGGAGCTGTTTTTT. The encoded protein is CASSPDGELFF. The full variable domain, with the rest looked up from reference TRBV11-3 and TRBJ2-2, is EAGVVQSPRYKIIEKKQPVAFWCNPISGHNTLYWYLQNLGQGPELLIRYENEEAVDDSQLPKDRFSAERLKGVDSTLKIQPAELGDSAVYLCASSPDGELFFGEGSRLTVL.

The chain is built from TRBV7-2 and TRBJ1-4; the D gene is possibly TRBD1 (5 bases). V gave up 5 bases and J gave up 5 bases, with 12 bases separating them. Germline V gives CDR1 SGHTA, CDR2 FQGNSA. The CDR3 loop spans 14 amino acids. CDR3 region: CASSQQGGNEKLFF. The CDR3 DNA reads TGTGCCAGCAGCCAGCAGGGAGGAAATGAAAAACTGTTTTTT. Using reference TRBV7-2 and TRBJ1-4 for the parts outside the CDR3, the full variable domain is GAGVSQSPSNKVTEKGKDVELRCDPISGHTALYWYRQSLGQGLEFLIYFQGNSAPDKSGLPSDRFSAERTGGSVSTLTIQRTQQEDSAVYLCASSQQGGNEKLFFGSGTQLSVL.

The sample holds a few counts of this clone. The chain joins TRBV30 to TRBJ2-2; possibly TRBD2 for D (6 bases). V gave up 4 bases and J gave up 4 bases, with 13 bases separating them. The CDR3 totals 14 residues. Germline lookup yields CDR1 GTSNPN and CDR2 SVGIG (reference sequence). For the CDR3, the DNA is TGTGCCTGGATCGGGGGTTCGGGCACCGGGGAGCTGTTTTTT. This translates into CAWIGGSGTGELFF.

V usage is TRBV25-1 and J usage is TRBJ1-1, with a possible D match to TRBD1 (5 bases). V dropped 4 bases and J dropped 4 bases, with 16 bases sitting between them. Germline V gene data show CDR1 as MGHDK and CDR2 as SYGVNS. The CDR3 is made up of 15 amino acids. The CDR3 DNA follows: TGTGCCAGCAGTGCATTCCGGGACTTTCTCACTGAAGCTTTCTTT. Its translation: CASSAFRDFLTEAFF.

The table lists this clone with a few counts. The DNA of the CDR3 is TGTGCCAGCAGCTTACAACCAGGGGGCAATACTGAAGCTTTCTTT. Protein product: CASSLQPGGNTEAFF. The rearrangement links TRBV7-6 to TRBJ1-1; 8 nucleotides align to TRBD1. Losses at the gene ends were 2 bases for V and 5 bases for J; bases not matched to a gene: 7. The CDR3 is made up of 15 amino acids. Germline V gene lookup returns CDR1 SGHVS and CDR2 FNYEAQ.

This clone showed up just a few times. DNA for the CDR3: TGCGCCAGCAGCCAACTTTTGGGACAGGGGTTTTGGAATGAGCAGTTCTTC. It specifies CASSQLLGQGFWNEQFF. V and J are TRBV4-1 and TRBJ2-1; 10 nucleotides agree with TRBD1. CDR3 length equals 17 residues. The germline CDR1 and CDR2 sequences are MGHRA and YSYEKL. The V segment lost 2 bases and the J segment 7 bases; nucleotides outside the gene matches: 11.